This T cell receptor beta chain is from a study of shared clonotypes between healthy human individuals. As for the study in general: Samples came from a couple of female and a few male donors aged 18 to 49.

J was trimmed by 4 bases and V by 0 bases; bases with no gene match: 0. CDR1 and CDR2 from the germline V gene are SGDLS and YYNGEE. CDR3 length: 14 amino acids. Data came from immunoSEQ multiplex PCR; TCRdb stores just in-frame clones and leaves some out. The table has millions of clones, roughly 92% seen once. The chain has TRBV9 and TRBJ1-2, with TRBD1 matching 10 bases. Sequenced: naive CD4+ T cells sorted from blood. As for subset: CD45RA+ positively selected. This TCR was sampled from a man between 18 and 35 years old in good health. CDR3 residues: CASSVGTGGYGYTF. CDR3 DNA: TGTGCCAGCAGCGTAGGGACAGGGGGCTATGGCTACACCTTC.